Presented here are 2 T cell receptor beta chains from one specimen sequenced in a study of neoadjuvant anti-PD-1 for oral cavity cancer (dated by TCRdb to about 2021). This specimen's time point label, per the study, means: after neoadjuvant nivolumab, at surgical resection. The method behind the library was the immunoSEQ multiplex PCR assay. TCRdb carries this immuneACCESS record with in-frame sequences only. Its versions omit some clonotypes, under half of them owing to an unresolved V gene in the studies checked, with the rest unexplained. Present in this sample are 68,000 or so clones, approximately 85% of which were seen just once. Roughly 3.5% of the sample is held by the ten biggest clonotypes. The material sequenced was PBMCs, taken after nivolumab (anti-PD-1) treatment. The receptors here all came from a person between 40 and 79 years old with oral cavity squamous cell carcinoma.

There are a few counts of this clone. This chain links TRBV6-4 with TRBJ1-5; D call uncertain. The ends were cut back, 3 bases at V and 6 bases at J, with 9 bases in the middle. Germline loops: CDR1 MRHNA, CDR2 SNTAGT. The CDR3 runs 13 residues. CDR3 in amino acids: CASSEGGGQPQHF. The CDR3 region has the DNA TGTGCCAGCAGTGAGGGCGGAGGTCAGCCCCAGCATTTT.

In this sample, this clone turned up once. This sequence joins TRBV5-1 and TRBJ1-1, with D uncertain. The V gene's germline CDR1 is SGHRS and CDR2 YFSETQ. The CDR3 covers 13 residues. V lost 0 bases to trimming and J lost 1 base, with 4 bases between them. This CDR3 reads CASSLEQNTEAFF. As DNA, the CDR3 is TGCGCCAGCAGCTTGGAGCAGAACACTGAAGCTTTCTTT.